Here is one T cell receptor beta chain with its context. The V end lost 4 bases, the J end lost 2 bases, and 12 bases lay between the germline ends. Germline V gene lookup returns CDR1 LNHDA and CDR2 SQIVND (reference sequence). The length of the CDR3 is 15 residues. TCRdb's copy holds only in-frame clones and misses some; the assay was immunoSEQ multiplex PCR. The profile shows tens of thousands of clones, around 90% of them singletons. The sample originates from a study of blood T cell repertoires in COVID-19. Study details: PBMCs, B-cell-depleted T cells, or T cells were the source of the cDNA or gDNA that made up the material.

The sequence derives from a man aged 50 to 59 with active COVID-19. The rearrangement uses TRBV19 and TRBJ2-1, with D perhaps matching TRBD2 (5 bases). Sequencing was done on a sample of peripheral blood. The CDR3 is CASSRRSEAYNEQFF. CDR3 nucleotide sequence: TGTGCCAGTAGTAGGAGGTCGGAAGCCTACAATGAGCAGTTCTTC. Supplemented by reference TRBV19 and TRBJ2-1, the full variable domain reads DGGITQSPKYLFRKEGQNVTLSCEQNLNHDAMYWYRQDPGQGLRLIYYSQIVNDFQKGDIAEGYSVSREKKESFPLTVTSAQKNPTAFYLCASSRRSEAYNEQFFGPGTRLTVL.